Each of the 31 T cell receptor beta chains below was sequenced from the same sample in a study of response to subunit inactivated influenza vaccine. One entry per CDR3 protein results from TCRdb running MiXCR on the RT-PCR reads. The data show over 450,000 distinct CDR3 sequences, with under 15% seen just once and less than 15% held by the top ten. The material was PBMCs from blood, obtained 35 to 45 days after vaccination. All receptors derive from a man aged 45-65 years who received an inactivated influenza vaccine.

This clonotype was picked up a small number of times. V and J are TRBV11-2 and TRBJ1-4; D uncertain. Germline V lookup: CDR1 SGHAT, CDR2 FQNNGV. The CDR3 runs to 14 residues. The germline V and J ends were trimmed by 0 bases and 8 bases, with 10 bases remaining between them. The CDR3 loop is CASSLDRRAEKLFF. DNA of the CDR3: TGTGCCAGCAGCTTAGATCGAAGGGCAGAAAAACTGTTTTTT.

The rearrangement uses TRBV24-1 and TRBJ2-3, with a tentative D call TRBD2 (5 bases). This CDR3 spans 15 amino acids. V gave up 5 bases and J gave up 4 bases, with 15 bases separating them. CDR1 is KGHDR, CDR2 SFDVKD, per germline. The CDR3 DNA sequence: TGTGCCACCAGTGCTCTCGGGGATAATGCAGATACGCAGTATTTT. It is translated as CATSALGDNADTQYF.

The V gene is TRBV6-2 or TRBV6-3, the J gene TRBJ2-7; a weak D match, TRBD1 (6 bases). This CDR3 spans 14 amino acids. Trimming cost V 6 bases and J 6 bases, with 18 bases left between them. CDR1 MNHEY and CDR2 SVGEGT come from the germline V gene. The chain's CDR3 is CASSRNRVGGEQYF. The CDR3 DNA reads as TGTGCCAGCAGCCGGAACAGGGTAGGCGGCGAGCAGTACTTC.

This clonotype appeared a few times. This chain links TRBV6-2 or TRBV6-3 with TRBJ1-5, with 8 bases lining up with TRBD1. The CDR3 loop spans 13 amino acids. J was trimmed by 7 bases and V by 6 bases; bases with no gene match: 5. CDR1 MNHEY and CDR2 SVGEGT come from the germline V gene. The CDR3 DNA follows: TGTGCCAGCAGGGACAGGGACGAGCAGCCCCAGCATTTT. Residues: CASRDRDEQPQHF.

This clonotype was seen more than once but under ten times. The J gene is TRBJ1-5, the V gene TRBV12-3 or TRBV12-4, with 7 bases aligning to TRBD1. V was pared by 6 bases and J by 1 base, with 6 bases of the junction left unmatched. There are 15 residues in the CDR3. The CDR3 sequence is CASSPGTASNQPQHF. The CDR3 nucleotides read TGTGCCAGCAGCCCGGGGACAGCAAGCAATCAGCCCCAGCATTTT.

The J gene is TRBJ2-7, the V gene TRBV5-1, with 7 positions matching TRBD1. There are 18 residues in the CDR3. V was pared by 1 base and J by 3 bases, with 16 bases of the junction left unmatched. Germline V gene sequence: CDR1 SGHRS, CDR2 YFSETQ. The DNA for the CDR3 is TGCGCCAGCAGCTTGTGGACAGGATCTGTAGCCCCCAACTACGAGCAGTACTTC. Residues: CASSLWTGSVAPNYEQYF.

The chain joins TRBV5-4 to TRBJ2-7; TRBD2 matches 10 bases. The CDR3 has 15 residues. CDR1 is SGHNT, CDR2 YYREEE, per germline (reference sequence). Trimming cost V 4 bases and J 2 bases; bases outside gene matches: 6. The CDR3 DNA follows: TGTGCCAGCAGCCCTCCGGGACTAGCGCCCTACGAGCAGTACTTC. It specifies CASSPPGLAPYEQYF.

There are a few counts of this clonotype. J is TRBJ2-5 and V is TRBV5-1; D unresolved. The CDR3 has 14 amino acids. CDR1 and CDR2 from the germline V gene are SGHRS and YFSETQ. Deletions cut 0 bases from V and 5 bases from J, with 11 bases between. CDR3 DNA sequence: TGCGCCAGCAGCTTGGCCCCAGCACGCGAGACCCAGTACTTC. Its translation: CASSLAPARETQYF. The variable domain in full, with the rest retrieved from reference TRBV5-1 and TRBJ2-5, is KAGVTQTPRYLIKTRGQQVTLSCSPISGHRSVSWYQQTPGQGLQFLFEYFSETQRNKGNFPGRFSGRQFSNSRSEMNVSTLELGDSALYLCASSLAPARETQYFGPGTRLLVL.

The chain links TRBV20-1 to TRBJ1-5, with D unclear. Germline V lookup: CDR1 DFQATT, CDR2 SNEGSKA (reference sequence). The CDR3 sequence is 12 residues long. Trimming cost V 5 bases and J 3 bases, with 8 bases left between them. DNA for the CDR3: TGCAGTGCTTCGGCGACCAATCAGCCCCAGCATTTT. It translates to CSASATNQPQHF.

A few counts support this clonotype. J is TRBJ2-5 and V is TRBV20-1; perhaps TRBD2 as D (6 bases). Looked up from germline, CDR1 is DFQATT and CDR2 is SNEGSKA (reference sequence). The CDR3 spans 14 residues. V was trimmed by 1 base and J by 4 bases, leaving 13 bases between them. The CDR3 reads CSARGLTRAETQYF. CDR3 DNA: TGCAGTGCTAGAGGTTTGACTAGAGCAGAGACCCAGTACTTC.

This clonotype has only a few counts. CDR3 sequence: CASTPLASYEQYF. As DNA, the CDR3 is TGCGCCAGCACGCCCCTGGCATCCTACGAGCAGTACTTC. This chain links TRBV5-1 with TRBJ2-7; D remains ambiguous. The CDR3 spans 13 residues. Germline loops: CDR1 SGHRS, CDR2 YFSETQ. V lost 6 bases, J lost 1 base, and 11 bases lay in between.

The V gene is TRBV7-2, the J gene TRBJ1-4; D not resolved. CDR3 length: 16 residues. Per the germline V gene, CDR1 is SGHTA and CDR2 is FQGNSA. Deletions cut 5 bases from V and 2 bases from J, with 15 bases between. The CDR3 region has the DNA TGTGCCAGCAGCCAAGGAGGGCTGCTTACTAATGAAAAACTGTTTTTT. It translates to CASSQGGLLTNEKLFF.

On this clonotype: It may be a read error: a sequence one base away is much more abundant. The V and J genes are TRBV10-2 and TRBJ1-6; 7 bases are a match to TRBD1. The germline V gene encodes CDR1 WSHSY and CDR2 SAAADI. This CDR3 region has 15 residues. The CDR3 sequence is CASSTGVERNSPLDF. DNA for the CDR3: TGCGCCAGCAGTACAGGGGTTGAAAGAAATTCACCCCTCGACTTT.

Ten or more counts support this clonotype. The CDR3 is CASSLVSNTGELFF. The CDR3 nucleotides read TGTGCCAGCAGCTTAGTGTCGAACACCGGGGAGCTGTTTTTT. The rearrangement links TRBV7-2 to TRBJ2-2, with D unclear. CDR1 SGHTA and CDR2 FQGNSA come from the germline V gene. V shed 1 base and J shed 0 bases, with 3 bases lying between them. The CDR3 spans 14 residues.

The table lists this clonotype with a few counts. The CDR3 reads CASSYDLWSSYEQYF. The CDR3 DNA reads as TGTGCCAGCAGTTACGATCTGTGGAGCTCCTACGAGCAGTACTTC. The J gene is TRBJ2-7, the V gene TRBV6-5; D gene uncertain. Germline assignment: CDR1 MNHEY and CDR2 SVGAGI. The V end was cut by 2 bases, the J end by 0 bases, with 11 bases between. The CDR3 has 15 amino acids.

This clonotype was seen at least ten times. The chain combines TRBV7-6 with TRBJ2-2, with a possible D match to TRBD2 (5 bases). V was cut by 5 bases and J by 4 bases, with 8 bases left in between. Germline CDR1 is SGHVS and CDR2 is FNYEAQ. CDR3 length equals 13 residues. The CDR3 DNA reads as TGTGCCAGCAGCGATAGCGTCACCGGGGAGCTGTTTTTT. Translated: CASSDSVTGELFF.

This clonotype occurred a few times. This sequence joins TRBV5-1 and TRBJ2-7, with 7 bases identical to TRBD1. This CDR3 has 15 residues. Germline V CDR1 and CDR2: SGHRS, YFSETQ. The J segment lost 4 bases and the V segment lost 1 base, leaving 8 bases of the junction unmatched. CDR3 sequence (DNA): TGCGCCAGCAGCTTGACGGGACAGACTGGGTACGAGCAGTACTTC. This encodes CASSLTGQTGYEQYF.

This clonotype has a count of ten or more. This chain connects TRBV5-1 to TRBJ2-7; the D gene is possibly TRBD2 (6 bases). Trimming left V 4 bases short and J 4 bases short, with 9 bases between. The length of the CDR3 is 12 residues. Germline V gene data show CDR1 as SGHRS and CDR2 as YFSETQ. The CDR3, as DNA: TGCGCCAGCAGCGATGCGGGGTACGAGCAGTACTTC. As protein: CASSDAGYEQYF.

This clonotype was observed at least ten times. The chain combines TRBV20-1 with TRBJ2-3; 11 nucleotides align to TRBD2. The CDR3 is made up of 15 amino acids. The V gene end was trimmed by 6 bases and the J gene end by 2 bases; junction bases not matched to a gene: 7. Germline lookup yields CDR1 DFQATT and CDR2 SNEGSKA (reference sequence). The CDR3: CSAQGLAAFTDTQYF. The CDR3 DNA is TGCAGTGCGCAGGGACTAGCGGCTTTCACAGATACGCAGTATTTT.

This clonotype was recorded many times. The genes are TRBV12-3 or TRBV12-4 and TRBJ2-1; D remains unclear. V was pared by 2 bases and J by 10 bases, with 9 bases between. This CDR3 comprises 12 residues. The chain's CDR3 is CASSLLASEQFF. CDR3 bases: TGTGCCAGCAGTTTACTCGCCTCAGAGCAGTTCTTC.

This clonotype was found a few times. The chain joins TRBV7-2 to TRBJ2-7; D remains ambiguous. The CDR3 totals 12 residues. V was clipped by 4 bases and J by 6 bases, with 10 bases between them. Germline values: CDR1 SGHTA, CDR2 FQGNSA. CDR3 residues: CASSSPFSEQYF. The CDR3 DNA follows: TGTGCCAGCAGCTCTCCCTTCTCCGAGCAGTACTTC.

The rearrangement links TRBV29-1 to TRBJ2-7; D is perhaps TRBD1 or TRBD2 (6 bases each). Germline V gives CDR1 SQVTM, CDR2 ANQGSEA. This CDR3 has 12 amino acids. V was trimmed by 7 bases and J by 4 bases, leaving 14 bases between them. CDR3 residues: CSAGQGGYEQYF. As DNA, the CDR3 is TGCAGCGCCGGCCAAGGGGGGTACGAGCAGTACTTC.

This clonotype appeared a few times. The chain combines TRBV10-3 with TRBJ2-2; TRBD2 matches 10 bases. Germline assignment: CDR1 ENHRY and CDR2 SYGVKD. The CDR3 is 15 amino acids. Losses at the gene ends were 2 bases for V and 7 bases for J; bases not matched to a gene: 4. The CDR3 spells CAISETSGNNGELFF. CDR3 DNA sequence: TGTGCCATCAGTGAGACTAGCGGGAATAACGGGGAGCTGTTTTTT.

This clonotype was seen repeatedly, ten times or more. This chain links TRBV7-2 with TRBJ1-4; TRBD1 matches 10 bases. Trimming removed 1 base from V and 7 bases from J; junction bases left unmatched: 3. The germline V gene encodes CDR1 SGHTA and CDR2 FQGNSA. CDR3 length: 15 residues. The CDR3 region has the DNA TGTGCCAGCAGCTTAGGGACAGGGGGTGGTGAAAAACTGTTTTTT. This sequence encodes CASSLGTGGGEKLFF.

This clonotype has a handful of counts. The chain uses TRBV11-1 and TRBJ2-2; D is unresolved. The germline V and J ends were trimmed by 3 bases and 4 bases, with 12 bases remaining between them. The CDR3 spans 15 residues. Per germline, CDR1 SGHAT and CDR2 FQDESV (reference sequence). CDR3 nucleotides: TGTGCCAGCAGCTTGTCCGTAGCTGCCACCGGGGAGCTGTTTTTT. Translating it yields CASSLSVAATGELFF. Filled out from reference TRBV11-1 and TRBJ2-2, the complete variable domain reads EAEVAQSPRYKITEKSQAVAFWCDPISGHATLYWYRQILGQGPELLVQFQDESVVDDSQLPKDRFSAERLKGVDSTLKIQPAELGDSAMYLCASSLSVAATGELFFGEGSRLTVL.

This chain links TRBV3-1 with TRBJ2-7; either TRBD1 or TRBD2 may fit D (5 bases each). V lost 6 bases, J lost 5 bases, and 11 bases lay in between. This CDR3 region has 12 residues. The germline gives CDR1 LGHDT, CDR2 YNNKEL (reference sequence). The CDR3 sequence: CASRGTIHEQYF. CDR3 sequence (DNA): TGTGCCAGCAGAGGGACGATCCACGAGCAGTACTTC.

There are a few counts of this clonotype. V and J are TRBV6-1 and TRBJ2-2; D possibly corresponds to TRBD1 (6 bases). Germline V lookup: CDR1 MNHNS, CDR2 SASEGT. This CDR3 region has 17 residues. V was clipped by 6 bases and J by 0 bases, with 17 bases between them. CDR3 sequence (DNA): TGTGCCAGCAGCAAATCTTGGACAGCCGCGAACACCGGGGAGCTGTTTTTT. Translated, it gives CASSKSWTAANTGELFF.

This clonotype was counted only a few times. The chain couples TRBV7-2 to TRBJ2-1, with 10 bases identical to TRBD2. The germline V gene encodes CDR1 SGHTA and CDR2 FQGNSA. The CDR3 is 16 residues long. Trimming removed 1 base from V and 9 bases from J; junction bases left unmatched: 9. The CDR3 loop reads CASSLDPLAGAFEQFF. The CDR3 DNA sequence: TGTGCCAGCAGCTTAGACCCCCTAGCGGGAGCATTTGAGCAGTTCTTC.

This clonotype was picked up many times. The CDR3 loop is CSATDREGTNEQYF. CDR3 coding DNA: TGCAGTGCTACCGACAGGGAAGGGACTAACGAGCAGTACTTC. V is TRBV20-1 and J is TRBJ2-7, with D perhaps TRBD1 or TRBD2 (7 bases each). The CDR3 spans 14 residues. CDR1 is DFQATT, CDR2 SNEGSKA, per germline (reference sequence). V lost 4 bases, J lost 5 bases, and 18 bases lay in between.

This clonotype was observed at least ten times. This chain links TRBV3-1 with TRBJ1-1; D remains unclear. The CDR3 loop spans 15 amino acids. Per the germline V gene, CDR1 is LGHDT and CDR2 is YNNKEL (reference sequence). The germline V and J ends were trimmed by 0 bases and 5 bases, with 13 bases remaining between them. CDR3 DNA: TGTGCCAGCAGCCAAGATTCATGGACTGGAACTGAAGCTTTCTTT. Translated: CASSQDSWTGTEAFF.

This clonotype has a handful of counts. The rearrangement joins TRBV12-3 or TRBV12-4 to TRBJ2-3; 11 bases match TRBD2. The CDR3 sequence is 15 residues long. V lost 8 bases to trimming and J lost 3 bases; unmatched junction nucleotides: 7. The chain's CDR3 is CASGYRLAGTDTQYF. The CDR3 DNA reads TGTGCCAGCGGCTACAGACTAGCGGGGACAGATACGCAGTATTTT.